The entry below gives a single T cell receptor (beta chain) sequence along with its context. Its antigen is unknown. No per-base quality is available; no much larger clone lies one base away. The cysteine opens and the phenylalanine closes a CDR3 of 14 amino acids. Of the read, only the CDR3 DNA is kept; its 42 bases are in frame from base 1. The V end loses 6 bases and the J end loses 5 bases, and a stretch of 19 bases separates them. The germline V gene yields SQVTM for CDR1 and ANQGSEA for CDR2. The cohort was made up of about 670 healthy bone marrow donors. All cohort members were sampled while nominally healthy, although unrecorded immune exposures were likely present. The donor was CMV seronegative and was included in the group of about 350 seronegative cohort members. A peripheral blood sample was provided by each donor, and peripheral blood mononuclear cells were used for TCR beta sequencing. The Qiagen DNeasy Blood Extraction Kit was used to extract genomic DNA from the blood cell samples.

The data were taken from a study of cytomegalovirus exposure and HLA in healthy donors (dated by TCRdb to about 2017). A note on the overall study: According to an earlier analysis of several hundred of the donors, about 190 million T cells yielded 117 million unique TCR beta sequences and approximately 300 Gb of sequence data. An early release that covered roughly 600 HLA-typed donors contained around 300 gigabases of sequencing data and 70 million to 100 million unique TCR sequences. The genetic ancestry cluster associated with self-reported Caucasian donors included about 81% of the approximately 430 genotyped donors. The aim of the study was to test whether cataloging public T cell receptors could identify signatures of past pathogen exposure. The T cell repertoires of about 700 subjects were profiled by immunosequencing and related to cytomegalovirus serostatus. A separate validation cohort of roughly 130 different subjects was used in addition to the roughly 620-subject first cohort. To predict cytomegalovirus infection status, the study combined high-throughput TCR immunosequencing, statistical association of individual TCRs with disease status, and machine learning. A later analysis re-examined previously published TCR beta repertoires from more than 650 donors and added high-resolution HLA genotyping to investigate patterns of TCR occurrence. Rather than drawing on any new phenotypic data, the later analysis identified candidate immune exposures from TCR beta sequences and the way those sequences occurred across donors. An earlier analysis of about 620 of the donors applied high-throughput TCR beta sequencing to assess whether each TCR beta V gene segment acted as functional or pseudogenic. Alongside the repertoire data, information on donor age, sex, ethnicity and CMV serostatus was compiled. A later genetic analysis used genome-wide SNP genotypes for about 65% of the 666 donors, treating that subset as a discovery cohort. All discovery cohort repertoires had been generated on a single sequencing platform. HLA typing covered class I and class II loci at four-digit resolution. The number of donors typed differed by locus, with about 629-630 for A, B, C, DRB1 and DQB1, around 500 for DQA1, over 600 for DPA1, and some 440 for DPB1. Because of strong linkage in the cohort, a few DR-DQ haplotypes were treated as single units for association and clustering. Among under 450 genotyped donors of the cohort, an average of about 240,000 unique TCR beta nucleotide sequences were sequenced per donor, about a sixth of them non-productive. What the work shows at the level of the full study, not this receptor alone: A further reported finding was that TCR beta sequences accurately predicted the HLA-A and HLA-B alleles for most subjects in the first cohort. In a later analysis, the rate of TCR association differed among HLA loci, with DRB1 alleles having the most associated TCRs and HLA-C alleles having the fewest. According to a later genetic analysis, donors in an Asian-associated ancestry cluster had fewer N-insertions in productive TCRs than the approximately 700-donor mean. Presence/absence analyses assumed roughly uniform sequencing depth across donors, an assumption that may not hold. A few of the identified cytomegalovirus-associated TCR beta chains were confirmed in vitro to be specific for cytomegalovirus antigens. The only immune exposure information available for the cohort was CMV serostatus. Correlated functional status among segregating V segments might reflect linkage disequilibrium, but an unknown experimental factor could not be ruled out. Cytomegalovirus status was reported to be diagnosed by the classifier with high specificity and sensitivity in both the original and validation cohorts. A total of 164 TCR beta chains were listed by the study as associated with cytomegalovirus. Roughly 15 rarely observed V segments, including chromosome 9 orphons, were excluded from the earlier analysis of about 500 of the donors because counts were too low. Most TCR sequences were observed very rarely across donors, whereas some public TCRs were present in many individuals. According to a later analysis, parvovirus B19, influenza, CMV and Epstein-Barr virus appeared linked to several top co-occurrence clusters. In a later analysis, HLA-associated TCR beta chains showed more clonal expansion and lower generation probabilities than non-associated chains that were equally common. This cohort had only TCR beta chains sequenced, and the lack of alpha or paired-chain data limited which features could be detected. A cluster of highly shared sequence variants was judged likely to represent a technical artifact of the sequencing pipeline. In an earlier analysis of fewer than 750 of the donors, most TCR beta V segments were observed in productive rearrangements about 90% or about 30% of the time, broadly matching IMGT annotations. V-gene and J-gene trimming of TCR beta chains was associated with a missense DCLRE1C variant in a later genetic analysis, and the association was replicated in an independent cohort. According to a later analysis, most CMV-associated TCR beta chains appeared to be HLA-restricted, and the HLA associations seemed to be driven largely by CMV exposure. In a later analysis, 16,951 TCR beta sequences were associated with specific HLA alleles at a false discovery rate of 0.05. Because HLA typing was missing for some donors at each locus, association tests included only the typed subset. When HLA alleles, especially DR and DQ, strongly co-occurred, attributing TCR associations to individual alleles was difficult. According to the authors, the approach could potentially be generalized to other disease states and immunological phenotypes. Some IMGT-functional V segments, including TRBV6-2 and TRBV6-3, could not be distinguished by the 87-base-pair reads and were therefore excluded.

The library came from the immunoSEQ multiplex PCR assay. The multiplex PCR relied on a mix of 60 forward primers for TCR Vbeta segments and 13 reverse primers for TCR Jbeta segments. The CDR3 region of rearranged TCR beta genes was amplified from genomic DNA with a multiplex PCR assay. The Illumina HiSeq System was used to sequence the amplified TCR beta libraries as 87-base-pair reads. Concerning the study's data processing: Across the 500 to 850 repertoires, a later analysis counted around 80 million unique TCR beta chains, around 11 million of which were shared by at least two donors. Raw reads were error-corrected and collapsed into unique sequences by a nearest-neighbor algorithm in which closely related sequences were merged to remove PCR and sequencing errors. V, D and J gene segments were assigned by aligning CDR3 sequences to IMGT reference sequences. For a sequence to be retained, at least a six-nucleotide match to both a V gene segment and a J gene segment was required. A rearrangement counted as productive if the CDR3 had no stop codons and remained in frame with V and J, and every other rearrangement counted as non-productive. CDR3 was defined according to IMGT convention as the region running from the second conserved V-encoded cysteine to the conserved J-encoded phenylalanine. In an earlier analysis of some 550 of the donors, sequences lacking an unambiguous match to a single V gene segment were excluded. An earlier analysis of several hundred of the donors called V segments functional above 56.7% productive rearrangements and segregating when the between-donor standard deviation exceeded 5%. A statistical classification framework was built to diagnose cytomegalovirus status from the catalog of TCR beta chain sequences. A later analysis assigned V and J genes by comparing TCR nucleotide sequences with IMGT/GENE-DB human TR gene sequences. In a later analysis, CDR3 sequences and most-parsimonious VDJ recombination scenarios were assigned using the TCRdist pipeline. In a later analysis, each TCR beta chain was defined by its CDR3 amino acid sequence together with its V-gene family, and reads without a unique V-gene family were excluded. As a way to deal with suspected cross-contamination and a sequencing artifact, a later analysis dropped approximately 590 nucleotide sequences that were highly shared and had low generation probability. In a later analysis, a clonal expansion index for each public chain was calculated from normalized within-repertoire ranks of inferred template counts. In a later analysis, generation probabilities were computed with a VDJ recombination model fitted to out-of-frame rearrangements, and the resulting probabilities were checked against IGoR. A later analysis scored TCR-TCR, TCR-HLA and TCR-CMV co-occurrence with hypergeometric tests, applying a repertoire-size bias correction to TCR pairs. To estimate false discovery rates, a later analysis permuted the HLA or CMV assignments 20 times. In a later analysis, co-occurring TCRs were grouped using DBSCAN, and TCRdist sequence similarity was added for clustering within HLA-allele-positive subsets. Co-occurrence clustering excluded repertoires with fewer than 30,000 or more than 120,000 public chains, plus five with anomalous nucleotide sharing. Entries here come from immuneACCESS through TCRdb and include only in-frame sequences with V and J called. Some clones fail to appear in such tables; in the studies checked, an unresolved V gene covers under half of the shortfall, and the cause of the remainder is unknown. Clonal size and the V and J genes are those of that table, whereas D and trimming came from the DNA. The sample contains some 200,000 clones, 85% to 90% of them found a single time. Approximately 1% of the sample belongs to the ten largest clones.

This TCR was sampled from a woman between 18 and 30 years old in good health and CMV-seronegative. Sequenced input: PBMCs. This chain is built from TRBV29-1 and TRBJ2-5; perhaps TRBD1 is the D gene, with 6 bases matching. DNA sequence: TGCAGCGTGAGGGGGTACCTTTTCTCGGAGACCCAGTACTTC. This sequence encodes CSVRGYLFSETQYF.